The 7 T cell receptor beta chains reported below all come from one sample, sequenced in a study of beta chain features in type 1 diabetes. General study results and limits: In every one of the four CD4+ subsets, TCRB CDR3s were moderately but significantly shorter in Type 1 diabetes patients.

No antigen has been identified for these receptors. Every isolated RNA sample was fully reverse transcribed, so sequencing captured expressed TCRB transcripts. This table comes from immunoSEQ multiplex PCR, and its TCRdb copy is limited to in-frame clones, with some not included. The data hold about 660,000 clones, with about 14% observed a single time. Sequencing was performed on naive CD4+ T cells from blood. These receptors were obtained from a man younger than 35 with type 1 diabetes.

There are a few counts of this clone. This chain links TRBV2 with TRBJ1-2, with D possibly matching TRBD1 (5 bases). The CDR3 sequence is 14 residues long. Per germline, CDR1 SNHLY and CDR2 FYNNEI. The ends were cut back, 6 bases at V and 3 bases at J, with 14 bases in the middle. CDR3 DNA: TGTGCCAGCAGGTGGGACCCGGGCGACTATGGCTACACCTTC. It is translated as CASRWDPGDYGYTF.

The chain is built from TRBV28 and TRBJ2-2; weak D call: TRBD1 (5 bases). V was shortened by 3 bases and J by 1 base, with 6 bases between the two germline ends. Germline assignment: CDR1 MDHEN and CDR2 SYDVKM. The CDR3 is made up of 14 amino acids. In nucleotides, the CDR3 is TGTGCCAGCAGTTTGGGGCTGAACACCGGGGAGCTGTTTTTT. Amino acids: CASSLGLNTGELFF.

This clone came up a few times. V gene TRBV9 combines with J gene TRBJ2-3; 7 bases are shared with TRBD2. Germline CDR1 SGDLS, CDR2 YYNGEE. The trim removed 0 bases at V and 8 bases at J, leaving 12 bases unmatched. This CDR3 is built from 16 residues. The CDR3 region has the DNA TGTGCCAGCAGCGTAGCTACGGCGGGAGCACCTGGTACGCAGTATTTT. Its translation: CASSVATAGAPGTQYF.

The chain couples TRBV5-6 to TRBJ2-7; D possibly corresponds to TRBD1 (5 bases). Germline assignment: CDR1 SGHDT and CDR2 YYEEEE. This CDR3 is 11 amino acids long. The V end was cut by 4 bases, the J end by 4 bases, with 6 bases between. The CDR3 is CASSQGYEQYF. In nucleotides, the CDR3 is TGTGCCAGCAGCCAGGGTTACGAGCAGTACTTC.

For this clone: Distinct nucleotide sequences in the sample also encode this CDR3. The chain is built from TRBV30 and TRBJ1-2, with D possibly being TRBD1 (6 bases). Per the germline V gene, CDR1 is GTSNPN and CDR2 is SVGIG (reference sequence). The CDR3 loop spans 12 amino acids. The V gene lost 5 bases and the J gene lost 4 bases, with 11 bases spanning the gap. CDR3 nucleotides: TGTGCCTGGGCGGGGGGCAGCTATGGCTACACCTTC. Translation: CAWAGGSYGYTF. Based on the CDR3 plus reference TRBV30 and TRBJ1-2, the full variable domain is SQTIHQWPATLVQPVGSPLSLECTVEGTSNPNLYWYRQAAGRGLQLLFYSVGIGQISSEVPQNLSASRPQDRQFILSSKKLLLSDSGFYLCAWAGGSYGYTFGSGTRLTVV.

The J gene is TRBJ2-7, the V gene TRBV5-1; a weak D match, TRBD2 (6 bases). The CDR3 totals 14 residues. V was trimmed by 2 bases and J by 1 base, leaving 10 bases between them. Germline values: CDR1 SGHRS, CDR2 YFSETQ. This chain's CDR3 is CASSFKRGSYEQYF. DNA of the CDR3: TGCGCCAGCAGCTTCAAACGGGGGTCCTACGAGCAGTACTTC.

V gene TRBV2 combines with J gene TRBJ2-7; D possibly corresponds to TRBD2 (7 bases). The CDR3 runs to 13 residues. Per germline, CDR1 SNHLY and CDR2 FYNNEI. V was shortened by 8 bases and J by 3 bases, with 14 bases between the two germline ends. The CDR3 DNA sequence: TGTGCCAGCGCGGGGAGGGGGTACTACGAGCAGTACTTC. Residues: CASAGRGYYEQYF.